This TCR beta chain was sequenced for a study of blood T cell repertoires in COVID-19. For the study at large: Sites in the United States, Italy and Spain provided acute and convalescent COVID-19 samples. Nucleic acid was either cDNA or gDNA, and it came from T cells, B-cell-depleted T cells, or PBMCs.

Authors' data handling: Estimated nucleated cell counts came from reference gene primer amplification. Profiling relied on immunoSEQ multiplex PCR, and the TCRdb table lists in-frame clones only, not all of them. Clone size and V and J calls were adopted from that table, with D and trimming inferred from the DNA. The data contain fewer than 350,000 clones, nearly 90% of them singletons. Participants were placed into cohorts based on the clinical history they reported. V was clipped by 4 bases and J by 2 bases; unmatched bases: 7. The germline gives CDR1 WNHNN, CDR2 SYGVQD (reference sequence). The CDR3 consists of 16 residues.

The specimen sequenced was PBMCs or T cells enriched from blood (not recorded which). The source is a woman in her late teens or twenties with acute COVID-19. The V gene is TRBV10-1, the J gene TRBJ2-1, with TRBD1 matching over 8 bases. CDR3 sequence: CASSGPRTGTYNEQFF. The CDR3, as DNA: TGCGCCAGCAGTGGCCCCCGGACAGGGACCTACAATGAGCAGTTCTTC.